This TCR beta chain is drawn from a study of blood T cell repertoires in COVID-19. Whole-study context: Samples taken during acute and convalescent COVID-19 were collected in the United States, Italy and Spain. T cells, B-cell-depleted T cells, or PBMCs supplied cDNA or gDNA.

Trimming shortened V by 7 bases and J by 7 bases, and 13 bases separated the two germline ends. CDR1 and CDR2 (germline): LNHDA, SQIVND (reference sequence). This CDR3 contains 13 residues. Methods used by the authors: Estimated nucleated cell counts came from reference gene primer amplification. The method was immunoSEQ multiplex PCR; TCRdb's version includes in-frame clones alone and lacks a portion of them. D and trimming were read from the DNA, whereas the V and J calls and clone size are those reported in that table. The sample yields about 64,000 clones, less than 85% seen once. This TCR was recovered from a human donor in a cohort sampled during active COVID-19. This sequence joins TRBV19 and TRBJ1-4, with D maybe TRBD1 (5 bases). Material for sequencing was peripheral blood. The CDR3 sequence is CASTPGPGEKLFF. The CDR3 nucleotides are TGTGCCAGTACGCCAGGGCCGGGTGAAAAACTGTTTTTT.